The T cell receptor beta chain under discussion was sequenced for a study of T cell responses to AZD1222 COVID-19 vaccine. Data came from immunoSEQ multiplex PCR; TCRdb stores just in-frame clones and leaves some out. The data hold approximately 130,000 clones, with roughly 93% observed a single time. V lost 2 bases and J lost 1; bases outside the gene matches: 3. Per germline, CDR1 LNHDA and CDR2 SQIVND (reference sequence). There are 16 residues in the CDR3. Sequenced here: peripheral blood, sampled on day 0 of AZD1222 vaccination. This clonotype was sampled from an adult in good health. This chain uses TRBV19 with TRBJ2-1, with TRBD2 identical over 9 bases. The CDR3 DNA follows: TGTGCCAGTAGTATATCCGCGGGAGGGTCCTACAATGAGCAGTTCTTC. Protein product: CASSISAGGSYNEQFF. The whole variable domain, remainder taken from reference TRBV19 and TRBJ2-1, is DGGITQSPKYLFRKEGQNVTLSCEQNLNHDAMYWYRQDPGQGLRLIYYSQIVNDFQKGDIAEGYSVSREKKESFPLTVTSAQKNPTAFYLCASSISAGGSYNEQFFGPGTRLTVL.